This T cell receptor beta chain emerged from a study of blood T cell repertoires in COVID-19. Study in general: Spain, Italy and the United States supplied samples that represented acute and convalescent COVID-19.

Those enrolled in Seattle joined during active infection and were followed longitudinally afterward. The V segment lost 1 base and the J segment 4 bases; nucleotides outside the gene matches: 3. CDR1 and CDR2 from the germline V gene are LNHDA and SQIVND (reference sequence). The CDR3 contains 15 residues. TCRdb's copy holds only in-frame clones and misses some; the assay was immunoSEQ multiplex PCR. The data contain some 120,000 clones, 80% to 95% of them singletons. This TCR was recovered from a man aged 50-59 years with COVID-19, enrolled during active disease. This chain uses TRBV19 with TRBJ2-1, with TRBD2 identical over 8 bases. Sequencing was carried out using peripheral blood. CDR3 nucleotides: TGTGCCAGTAGTATAGTCGGGGGGGGGTACAATGAGCAGTTCTTC. Translating it yields CASSIVGGGYNEQFF.